A selection of T cell receptor beta chains follows, all from one sample in a study of human CD8 memory T cell subsets. TCRdb re-called the 5' RACE reads and catalogs CDR3 proteins one per entry, DNA excluded. Its table lists 5,500 to 8,500 distinct CDR3 sequences. Sequencing input: CD8+ T cells from PBMCs. The source is a human donor in good health. The CDR3 runs from the conserved cysteine through the conserved F or W. Each record gives: clone size, J gene, CDR3 length, V gene, CDR3 protein. Where a row states a size, it is once, few, many or the class of an expanded clone; other rows omit it.

size: .
J: TRBJ2-4
length: 16
V: TRBV7-9
CDR3: CASSLPVGIGKNIQYF

size: .
J: TRBJ2-6
length: 12
V: TRBV7-9
CDR3: CAGRGTDLLLTF

size: .
J: TRBJ2-1
length: 13
V: TRBV2
CDR3: CASSEPREGEQFF

size: medium-sized
J: TRBJ2-7
length: 13
V: TRBV23-1
CDR3: CASSLRGDGEQYF

size: .
J: TRBJ1-1
length: 14
V: TRBV7-2
CDR3: CASSYGTVNTEAFF

size: medium-sized
J: TRBJ2-7
length: 15
V: TRBV29-1
CDR3: CSVLLWGTEAYEQYF

size: .
J: TRBJ2-1
length: 13
V: TRBV2
CDR3: CATAGASYNEQFF

size: .
J: TRBJ2-1
length: 15
V: TRBV29-1
CDR3: CSVRTSRSSYNEQFF

size: medium-sized
J: TRBJ2-7
length: 15
V: TRBV4-2
CDR3: CASSPTRDGPYEQYF

size: .
J: TRBJ2-7
length: 15
V: TRBV24-1
CDR3: CATSDPRDRAYEQYF

size: .
J: TRBJ2-5
length: 16
V: TRBV11-2
CDR3: CASSEGLAGGGETQYF

size: medium-sized
J: TRBJ1-4
length: 13
V: TRBV7-9
CDR3: CASSSTDSSKLFF

size: .
J: TRBJ1-5
length: 14
V: TRBV24-1
CDR3: CATSMGQLNQPQHF

size: medium-sized
J: TRBJ1-1
length: 16
V: TRBV28
CDR3: CASSGGWGRGDTEAFF

size: .
J: TRBJ2-1
length: 12
V: TRBV30
CDR3: CAWNFRGDEQFF

size: .
J: TRBJ2-7
length: 13
V: TRBV7-9
CDR3: CASRDRVSNEQYF

size: .
J: TRBJ2-7
length: 18
V: TRBV7-9
CDR3: CASSLAGTSGIKGDEQYF

size: .
J: TRBJ2-1
length: 17
V: TRBV4-1
CDR3: CASSLHLRDSLPNEQFF

size: .
J: TRBJ2-1
length: 15
V: TRBV27
CDR3: CASRYTGDSYNEQFF

size: .
J: TRBJ2-7
length: 16
V: TRBV5-4
CDR3: CASSLAGPTSSYEQYF

size: .
J: TRBJ2-7
length: 14
V: TRBV6-5
CDR3: CASSAVSISYEQYF

size: .
J: TRBJ2-5
length: 12
V: TRBV28
CDR3: CASRNIQETQYF

size: .
J: TRBJ1-2
length: 13
V: TRBV2
CDR3: CASLPTGSYGYTF

size: .
J: TRBJ2-5
length: 15
V: TRBV5-1
CDR3: CASSLYGRSQETQYF

size: .
J: TRBJ1-1
length: 13
V: TRBV12-3/TRBV12-4
CDR3: CASRSQVVGEAFF

size: medium-sized
J: TRBJ1-1
length: 14
V: TRBV18
CDR3: CASSPTGANTEAFF

size: .
J: TRBJ1-5
length: 11
V: TRBV19
CDR3: CASGSNQPQHF

size: .
J: TRBJ2-7
length: 13
V: TRBV5-1
CDR3: CASSLGTGDEQYF

size: .
J: TRBJ2-7
length: 14
V: TRBV5-6
CDR3: CASSLTETPYEQYF

size: .
J: TRBJ2-1
length: 15
V: TRBV9
CDR3: CASTPGSGSQLEQFF

size: medium-sized
J: TRBJ2-1
length: 16
V: TRBV12-3/TRBV12-4
CDR3: CASSGTSGTRSNEQFF

size: .
J: TRBJ2-7
length: 14
V: TRBV7-9
CDR3: CASSLDYGSGEQYF

size: .
J: TRBJ1-2
length: 14
V: TRBV28
CDR3: CASSHRTGEYGYTF

size: .
J: TRBJ2-3
length: 15
V: TRBV6-1
CDR3: CASSGFGGSSDTQYF

size: medium-sized
J: TRBJ1-1
length: 13
V: TRBV5-6
CDR3: CASSLALDTEAFF

size: medium-sized
J: TRBJ2-7
length: 13
V: TRBV21-1
CDR3: CASDRDRSYEQYF

size: .
J: TRBJ2-5
length: 16
V: TRBV25-1
CDR3: CASSDPRTSGGETQYF